This T cell receptor (beta chain) appears in the sequencing data of a study of blood T cell repertoires in COVID-19 (dated by TCRdb to 2020 to 2022). Study-level background: Samples from collaborators originated in the United States, Italy and Spain and spanned both the acute and convalescent phases of COVID-19. The prospective study material was composed of cDNA or gDNA derived from T cells, B-cell-depleted T cells, or PBMCs. The dataset comprised deeply sampled blood TCRbeta repertoires from subjects exposed to, actively infected with, or recovered from COVID-19. Where available, HLA class I and class II types were taken from metadata supplied by the sample provider and were not determined by assay-based typing. Samples came from the ongoing ImmuneRACE study (first 160 participants) plus 1,254 subjects from 6 global collaborators. The repertoires were released in a freely available public database meant as a resource for research on the immune response to SARS-CoV-2. The sample metadata nearly always contained a de-identified subject ID, COVID-19 status, age in years and sex.

As regards this clone: Which antigen it targets is not known. No base-level quality is on record; no much larger clone is a single base apart.

V ends up 1 base short and J 9 bases short, with an unmatched junction base count of 3. CDR1 and CDR2 are drawn from the germline V gene: SGHDT, YYEEEE. Counted from cysteine to phenylalanine, this CDR3 has 12 amino acids. The read is trimmed to its CDR3 DNA, 36 bases read in frame from base 1. Broad study findings and their caveats: The amount of clinical and demographic metadata varied by source and participant and was provided uncurated.

TCRbeta CDR3 regions were amplified from genomic DNA using the immunoSEQ Assay, a bias-controlled multiplex PCR. The authors processed their data as follows. The number of nucleated cells in each sample was estimated from the amplification of reference gene primers within the assay. To quantify the absolute abundance of each unique TCRbeta CDR3 rearrangement, sequence reads were collapsed and filtered. For each sample, productive Simpson clonality was calculated by taking the square root of Simpson's diversity index across productive rearrangements. TCRdb's version of the immuneACCESS table is confined to in-frame rearrangements and falls short of the full clone set. An unresolved V gene accounts for under half of the shortfall where checked; the remainder is of unknown origin. The DNA gave D and trimming, while V, J and clone size come from that table. The sample includes some 21,000 clones, with approximately 90% observed a single time. The ten largest clonotypes hold 15% to 20% of the sample.

Collaborating institutions collected whole blood in K2EDTA tubes following their own protocols. For TCRbeta analysis, collaborators shipped samples as frozen whole blood, isolated PBMCs, or DNA extracted from either of those sample types. The TCR originated in a human donor in a cohort sampled during active COVID-19. Specimen: peripheral blood. This chain is built from TRBV5-6 and TRBJ1-1, and 7 junction bases match TRBD1. The DNA is as follows: TGTGCCAGCAGCTTGTCGGGACAGCAAGCTTTCTTT. The translation is CASSLSGQQAFF.